The next 27 T cell receptor beta chains were all read from a single sample in a study of T cells in Graves' hyperthyroidism and ophthalmopathy. What was amplified from RNA transcripts were TCR beta CDR3 regions. TCR CDR3 regions were first amplified by RT-PCR with HTBI primers. A single record per CDR3 protein comes from TCRdb applying MiXCR to the multiplex PCR reads. The sample records around 390,000 distinct CDR3 sequences, about 14% being singletons. Sequencing was done on a sample of blood. The receptor source for this set is a woman in her 30s with Graves' ophthalmopathy.

This clonotype was counted ten times or more. The chain links TRBV11-2 to TRBJ2-7, with 10 bases fitting TRBD1. The CDR3 contains 16 residues. In germline, CDR1 is SGHAT, CDR2 FQNNGV. V shed 6 bases, J shed 2 bases, and the junction held 10 bases outside the gene matches. CDR3 sequence (DNA): TGTGCCAGCAGGCCCGGGACAGGGGATGTCACCTACGAGCAGTACTTC. Its protein product is CASRPGTGDVTYEQYF.

The genes are TRBV28 and TRBJ1-2; D gene uncertain. In germline, CDR1 is MDHEN, CDR2 SYDVKM. Trimming cost V 5 bases and J 8 bases, with 9 bases left between them. The CDR3 runs 11 residues. The CDR3 is CASSGTEGYTF. The CDR3 DNA is TGTGCCAGCAGTGGCACAGAAGGCTACACCTTC.

In this sample, this clonotype turned up once. This may be a read error: a much more frequent sequence differs by one nucleotide. As the CDR3 is not closed by the conserved phenylalanine or tryptophan, this likely results from a read error. This sequence joins TRBV11-3 and TRBJ2-4, with D perhaps given as TRBD1 or TRBD2 (5 bases each). The ends were cut back, 5 bases at V and 3 bases at J, with 14 bases in the middle. The CDR3 length is 15 residues. Germline lookup yields CDR1 SGHNT and CDR2 YENEEA. The CDR3 protein is CASSPGGSVKNIQYS. CDR3 sequence (DNA): TGTGCCAGCAGCCCTGGGGGTTCGGTCAAAAACATTCAGTACTCC.

Many counts were recorded for this clonotype. V usage is TRBV30 and J usage is TRBJ2-1; possibly TRBD2 for D (7 bases). CDR1 is GTSNPN and CDR2 is SVGIG in the germline V gene (reference sequence). The CDR3 has 16 amino acids. V was pared by 0 bases and J by 8 bases, with 20 bases between. The CDR3 protein is CAWSVVWGGSGDEQFF. The CDR3 DNA reads as TGTGCCTGGAGTGTTGTTTGGGGGGGCAGTGGGGATGAGCAGTTCTTC.

This clonotype has at least ten counts. V is TRBV7-9 and J is TRBJ2-2; D perhaps matches TRBD1 (6 bases). Germline V CDR1 and CDR2: SEHNR, FQNEAQ (reference sequence). CDR3 size: 15 residues. The V and J ends lost 3 bases and 4 bases respectively, with 12 bases between them. The CDR3 bases are TGTGCCAGCAGCTTCCTGGGGGCGCTCACCGGGGAGCTGTTTTTT. Residues: CASSFLGALTGELFF. The full variable domain, with the rest looked up from reference TRBV7-9 and TRBJ2-2, is DTGVSQNPRHKITKRGQNVTFRCDPISEHNRLYWYRQTLGQGPEFLTYFQNEAQLEKSRLLSDRFSAERPKGSFSTLEIQRTEQGDSAMYLCASSFLGALTGELFFGEGSRLTVL.

This clonotype was recorded many times. The chain joins TRBV5-5 to TRBJ1-3; no firm D call. Trimming left V 6 bases short and J 2 bases short, with 12 bases between. There are 14 residues in the CDR3. Germline CDR1 reads SGHKS; CDR2 reads YYEKEE (reference sequence). Here the CDR3 DNA reads TGTGCCAGCACCAGCGGCCGTGCTGGAAACACCATATATTTT. Protein: CASTSGRAGNTIYF.

This clonotype was counted at least ten times. The chain has TRBV18 and TRBJ1-1; 8 bases line up with TRBD1. The length of the CDR3 is 17 residues. Unmatched junction bases numbered 13, after V lost 3 bases and J lost 4 bases. Germline V gene lookup returns CDR1 KGHSH and CDR2 LQKENI. This chain's CDR3 is CASSPNRQGNIGTEAFF. The CDR3 DNA follows: TGTGCCAGCTCACCGAATCGACAGGGGAATATAGGCACTGAAGCTTTCTTT. The complete variable domain, with remaining parts taken from reference TRBV18 and TRBJ1-1, reads NAGVMQNPRHLVRRRGQEARLRCSPMKGHSHVYWYRQLPEEGLKFMVYLQKENIIDESGMPKERFSAEFPKEGPSILRIQQVVRGDSAAYFCASSPNRQGNIGTEAFFGQGTRLTVV.

This clonotype was counted at least ten times. The V call is TRBV28, the J call TRBJ1-1; D is undetermined. Germline V gene data show CDR1 as MDHEN and CDR2 as SYDVKM. The V gene lost 8 bases and the J gene lost 2 bases, with 6 bases spanning the gap. This CDR3 has 11 residues. For the CDR3, the DNA is TGTGCCAGCTACCAAAACACTGAAGCTTTCTTT. It specifies CASYQNTEAFF.

There are a few counts of this clonotype. The chain employs TRBV10-3 and TRBJ1-1; weak D call: TRBD1 (5 bases). This CDR3 contains 14 residues. Trimming stripped 6 bases from V and 1 base from J, with 12 bases between. Germline CDR1 and CDR2: ENHRY and SYGVKD. This chain's CDR3 is CAIRMGQGNTEAFF. The CDR3 DNA reads TGTGCCATCAGGATGGGGCAGGGGAACACTGAAGCTTTCTTT.

The CDR3 is CASSPPGSDTQYF. DNA for the CDR3: TGTGCCAGTAGTCCCCCCGGGTCAGATACGCAGTATTTT. V gene TRBV19 combines with J gene TRBJ2-3; D call uncertain. The CDR3 runs to 13 residues. Looked up from germline, CDR1 is LNHDA and CDR2 is SQIVND (reference sequence). V lost 5 bases, J lost 4 bases, and 10 bases lay in between. Supplemented by reference TRBV19 and TRBJ2-3, the full variable domain reads DGGITQSPKYLFRKEGQNVTLSCEQNLNHDAMYWYRQDPGQGLRLIYYSQIVNDFQKGDIAEGYSVSREKKESFPLTVTSAQKNPTAFYLCASSPPGSDTQYFGPGTRLTVL.

There are many counts of this clonotype. The genes are TRBV20-1 and TRBJ2-7; 7 bases map to TRBD1. The CDR3 has 14 amino acids. Germline V gene sequence: CDR1 DFQATT, CDR2 SNEGSKA (reference sequence). The V gene end was trimmed by 6 bases and the J gene end by 3 bases; junction bases not matched to a gene: 11. The CDR3 spells CSATRTGPIYEQYF. The CDR3 DNA follows: TGCAGTGCCACTCGGACAGGACCTATCTACGAGCAGTACTTC.

The V gene is TRBV11-3, the J gene TRBJ2-1, with D possibly TRBD2 on 5 matching bases. Trimming stripped 0 bases from V and 10 bases from J, with 10 bases between. The CDR3 runs 13 residues. Germline values: CDR1 SGHNT, CDR2 YENEEA. CDR3 DNA: TGTGCCAGCAGCTTAGAGCGGGTTGGGGAGCAGTTCTTC. Amino acid sequence: CASSLERVGEQFF.

This clonotype appeared many times. The V and J genes are TRBV12-3 or TRBV12-4 and TRBJ2-7; 9 bases agree with TRBD1. V was clipped by 4 bases and J by 2 bases; unmatched bases: 6. The CDR3 runs 15 residues. The CDR3, as DNA: TGTGCCAGCAGTTCCGGGACAGGGCACCCCTACGAGCAGTACTTC. Translated, it gives CASSSGTGHPYEQYF.

In this sample, this clonotype turned up a few times. The V call is TRBV6-1, the J call TRBJ2-3, with 7 positions matching TRBD2. Germline-derived CDR1 and CDR2 are MNHNS and SASEGT. The trim removed 8 bases at V and 1 base at J, leaving 12 bases unmatched. This CDR3 is built from 16 residues. The CDR3: CASRSSNRGGTDTQYF. Here the CDR3 DNA reads TGTGCCAGCCGAAGTTCGAACCGGGGGGGCACAGATACGCAGTATTTT.

This clonotype has at least ten counts. The chain combines TRBV7-6 with TRBJ2-2; D possibly corresponds to TRBD2 (6 bases). V was cut by 4 bases and J by 8 bases, with 14 bases left in between. Germline CDR1 SGHVS, CDR2 FNYEAQ. The CDR3 runs 14 residues. The CDR3 here is CASSSRDSSGELFF. CDR3 DNA: TGTGCCAGCAGCTCCCGGGACTCCTCGGGGGAGCTGTTTTTT.

A word on this clonotype: This may come from a read error, since a much larger clone is one base off. The J gene is TRBJ2-7, the V gene TRBV6-2 or TRBV6-3; TRBD1 matches 7 bases. Trimming at V came to 8 bases and at J to 2 bases, leaving 3 bases not matched to a gene. The CDR3 loop spans 12 amino acids. Germline V gene sequence: CDR1 MNHEY, CDR2 SVGEGT. This chain's CDR3 is CASWDSAYEQYF. CDR3 nucleotides: TGTGCCAGCTGGGACAGTGCCTACGAGCAGTACTTC.

This clonotype was counted ten times or more. V gene TRBV11-2 combines with J gene TRBJ2-1; the match to TRBD1 covers 7 bases. In germline, CDR1 is SGHAT, CDR2 FQNNGV. This CDR3 has 17 amino acids. Trimming took 5 bases from V and 7 from J; bases not matched to a gene: 17. The CDR3 loop is CASSPWTGVTAINEQFF. DNA of the CDR3: TGTGCCAGCAGCCCGTGGACAGGCGTGACAGCAATAAATGAGCAGTTCTTC. The full variable domain, with the rest looked up from reference TRBV11-2 and TRBJ2-1, is EAGVAQSPRYKIIEKRQSVAFWCNPISGHATLYWYQQILGQGPKLLIQFQNNGVVDDSQLPKDRFSAERLKGVDSTLKIQPAKLEDSAVYLCASSPWTGVTAINEQFFGPGTRLTVL.

This clonotype was detected many times. This chain uses TRBV6-6 with TRBJ2-6; a weak D match, TRBD2 (6 bases). Trimming pared 2 bases from V and 0 bases from J, leaving 17 bases between. The CDR3 has 19 amino acids. The germline V gene has CDR1 MNHNY and CDR2 SVGAGI (reference sequence). CDR3 in amino acids: CASSYGSGEVGSGANVLTF. The CDR3 region has the DNA TGTGCCAGCAGTTACGGGTCGGGGGAGGTGGGCTCTGGGGCCAACGTCCTGACTTTC.

This clonotype has a count of ten or more. The chain links TRBV3-1 to TRBJ2-1; possibly TRBD2 for D (6 bases). The V end was cut by 2 bases, the J end by 0 bases, with 23 bases between. The V gene's germline CDR1 is LGHDT and CDR2 YNNKEL (reference sequence). The CDR3 is 20 residues long. CDR3 bases: TGTGCCAGCAGCCAATCCGGGGGACGAGGATCCCGGGGCTCCTACAATGAGCAGTTCTTC. It is translated as CASSQSGGRGSRGSYNEQFF.

Many counts were recorded for this clonotype. The V call is TRBV6-1, the J call TRBJ2-7, with a tentative D call TRBD2 (6 bases). Germline loops: CDR1 MNHNS, CDR2 SASEGT. V was clipped by 6 bases and J by 0 bases, with 12 bases between them. The length of the CDR3 is 14 residues. In nucleotides, the CDR3 is TGTGCCAGCAGGGTAGCGGAGGGCTCCTACGAGCAGTACTTC. It codes for CASRVAEGSYEQYF.

This clonotype appeared many times. This chain joins TRBV11-3 and TRBJ1-6; TRBD1 matches 7 bases. Trimming took 1 base from V and 4 from J; bases not matched to a gene: 1. This CDR3 is built from 15 residues. Germline V lookup: CDR1 SGHNT, CDR2 YENEEA. The CDR3 here is CASSLGTGYNSPLHF. In nucleotides, the CDR3 is TGTGCCAGCAGCTTAGGGACAGGATATAATTCACCCCTCCACTTT.

This clonotype was seen repeatedly, ten times or more. The chain is built from TRBV5-1 and TRBJ1-3; D uncertain. Germline V CDR1 and CDR2: SGHRS, YFSETQ. Trimming pared 2 bases from V and 0 bases from J, leaving 12 bases between. The CDR3 spans 16 residues. CDR3: CASSLTETFSGNTIYF. CDR3 DNA: TGCGCCAGCAGCTTAACCGAGACTTTCTCTGGAAACACCATATATTTT. Full variable domain (missing parts from reference TRBV5-1 and TRBJ1-3): KAGVTQTPRYLIKTRGQQVTLSCSPISGHRSVSWYQQTPGQGLQFLFEYFSETQRNKGNFPGRFSGRQFSNSRSEMNVSTLELGDSALYLCASSLTETFSGNTIYFGEGSWLTVV.

The V call is TRBV28, the J call TRBJ1-5; 9 bases align to TRBD1. The CDR3 loop spans 14 amino acids. V was clipped by 7 bases and J by 3 bases; unmatched bases: 4. The germline V gene has CDR1 MDHEN and CDR2 SYDVKM. CDR3 DNA sequence: TGTGCCAGCACTGGGACAGGGAACAATCAGCCCCAGCATTTT. Encoded protein: CASTGTGNNQPQHF. The full variable domain, its missing parts supplied by reference TRBV28 and TRBJ1-5, is DVKVTQSSRYLVKRTGEKVFLECVQDMDHENMFWYRQDPGLGLRLIYFSYDVKMKEKGDIPEGYSVSREKKERFSLILESASTNQTSMYLCASTGTGNNQPQHFGDGTRLSIL.

This clonotype was seen at least ten times. V usage is TRBV6-1 and J usage is TRBJ2-5; 14 positions agree with TRBD2. CDR1 and CDR2 from the germline V gene are MNHNS and SASEGT. The V gene end was trimmed by 3 bases and the J gene end by 0 bases; junction bases not matched to a gene: 3. The CDR3 length is 17 residues. The CDR3 bases are TGTGCCAGCAGTGAGACTAGCGGGGGGGGGTACCAAGAGACCCAGTACTTC. Its protein is CASSETSGGGYQETQYF.

This clonotype was observed at least ten times. The V call is TRBV12-3 or TRBV12-4, the J call TRBJ2-1; TRBD2 matches at 7 bases. The CDR3 has 14 residues. V lost 5 bases, J lost 5 bases, and 6 bases stayed unmatched. In DNA form, the CDR3 reads TGTGCCAGCAGTCTCATCGCGGGGGACAATGAGCAGTTCTTC. Its protein is CASSLIAGDNEQFF.

This clonotype was seen at least ten times. The rearrangement uses TRBV7-2 and TRBJ2-5, with TRBD2 as a possible D gene (6 bases). Germline V gene lookup returns CDR1 SGHTA and CDR2 FQGNSA. The ends were cut back, 2 bases at V and 5 bases at J, with 15 bases in the middle. The CDR3 sequence is 15 residues long. CDR3 DNA: TGTGCCAGCAGCTTAAGTCTAGGAGGGCCCGAGACCCAGTACTTC. This translates into CASSLSLGGPETQYF.

This clonotype was seen many times. CDR3 sequence: CASSLRLAGNNEQFF. The DNA for the CDR3 is TGTGCCAGCAGCTTACGACTAGCGGGGAACAATGAGCAGTTCTTC. The chain joins TRBV7-2 to TRBJ2-1; 11 bases agree with TRBD2. The CDR3 has 15 amino acids. Germline CDR1 and CDR2: SGHTA and FQGNSA. J was trimmed by 5 bases and V by 2 bases; bases with no gene match: 2.